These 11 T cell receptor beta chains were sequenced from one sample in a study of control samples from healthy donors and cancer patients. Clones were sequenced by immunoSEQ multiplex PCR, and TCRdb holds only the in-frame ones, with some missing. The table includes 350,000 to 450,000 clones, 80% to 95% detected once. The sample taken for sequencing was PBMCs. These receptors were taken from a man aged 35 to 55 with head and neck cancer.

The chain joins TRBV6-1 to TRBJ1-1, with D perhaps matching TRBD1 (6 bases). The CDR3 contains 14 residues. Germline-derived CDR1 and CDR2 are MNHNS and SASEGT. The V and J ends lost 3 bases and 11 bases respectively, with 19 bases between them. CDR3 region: CASSDFVGGSLAFF. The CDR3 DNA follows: TGTGCCAGCAGTGATTTTGTGGGGGGCTCATTGGCTTTCTTT.

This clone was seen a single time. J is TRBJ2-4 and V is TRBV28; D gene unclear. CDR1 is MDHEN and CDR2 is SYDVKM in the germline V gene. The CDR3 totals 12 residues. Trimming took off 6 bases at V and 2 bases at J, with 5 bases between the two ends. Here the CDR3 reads CASRGSKNIQYF. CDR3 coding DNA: TGTGCCAGCAGAGGGTCCAAAAACATTCAGTACTTC.

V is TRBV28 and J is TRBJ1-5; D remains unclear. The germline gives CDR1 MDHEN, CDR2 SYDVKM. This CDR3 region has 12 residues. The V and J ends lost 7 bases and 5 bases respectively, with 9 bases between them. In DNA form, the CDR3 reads TGTGCCAGCATTGGAGAGTATCAGCCCCAGCATTTT. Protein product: CASIGEYQPQHF.

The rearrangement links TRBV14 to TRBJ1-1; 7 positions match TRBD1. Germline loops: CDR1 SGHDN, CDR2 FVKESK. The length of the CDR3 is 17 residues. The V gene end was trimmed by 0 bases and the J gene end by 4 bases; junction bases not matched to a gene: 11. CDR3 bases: TGTGCCAGCAGCCAAGAACAGGGGAGAGTTTCGAGCACTGAAGCTTTCTTT. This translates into CASSQEQGRVSSTEAFF. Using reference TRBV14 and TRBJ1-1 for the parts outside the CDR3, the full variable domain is EAGVTQFPSHSVIEKGQTVTLRCDPISGHDNLYWYRRVMGKEIKFLLHFVKESKQDESGMPNNRFLAERTGGTYSTLKVQPAELEDSGVYFCASSQEQGRVSSTEAFFGQGTRLTVV.

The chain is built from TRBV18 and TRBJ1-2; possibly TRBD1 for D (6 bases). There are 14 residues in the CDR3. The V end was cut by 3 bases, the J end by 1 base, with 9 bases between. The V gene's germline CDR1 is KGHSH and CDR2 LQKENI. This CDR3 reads CASSPDRFNYGYTF. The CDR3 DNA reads TGTGCCAGCTCACCGGACAGATTTAACTATGGCTACACCTTC.

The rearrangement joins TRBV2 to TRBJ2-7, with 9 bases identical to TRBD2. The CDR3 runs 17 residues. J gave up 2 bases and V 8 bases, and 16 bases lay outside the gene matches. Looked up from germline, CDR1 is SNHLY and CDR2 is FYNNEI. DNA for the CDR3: TGTGCCAGCCGAACCAAGGAACTAGCGGGTTGGACCTACGAGCAGTACTTC. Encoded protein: CASRTKELAGWTYEQYF.

CDR3 nucleotide sequence: TGTGCCAGTAGCTCCCAGGGGGGAGGCTACACCTTC. This gives the protein CASSSQGGGYTF. V gene TRBV19 combines with J gene TRBJ1-2; 7 bases agree with TRBD1. With V trimmed by 6 bases and J by 8 bases, 6 bases remained unmatched. Germline loops: CDR1 LNHDA, CDR2 SQIVND (reference sequence). This CDR3 comprises 12 residues. Filled out from reference TRBV19 and TRBJ1-2, the complete variable domain reads DGGITQSPKYLFRKEGQNVTLSCEQNLNHDAMYWYRQDPGQGLRLIYYSQIVNDFQKGDIAEGYSVSREKKESFPLTVTSAQKNPTAFYLCASSSQGGGYTFGSGTRLTVV.

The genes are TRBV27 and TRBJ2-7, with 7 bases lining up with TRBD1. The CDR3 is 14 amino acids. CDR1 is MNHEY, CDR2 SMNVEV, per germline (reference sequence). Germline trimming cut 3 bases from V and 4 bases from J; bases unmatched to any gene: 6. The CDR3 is CASSFSQGEYEQYF. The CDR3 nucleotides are TGTGCCAGCAGTTTCTCCCAGGGGGAATACGAGCAGTACTTC.

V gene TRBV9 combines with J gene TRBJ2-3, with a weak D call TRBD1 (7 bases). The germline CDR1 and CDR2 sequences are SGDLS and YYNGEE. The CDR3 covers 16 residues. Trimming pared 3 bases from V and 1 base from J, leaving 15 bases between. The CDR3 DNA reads TGTGCCAGCAGCGAGGGGGCGGGCGGGGGCACAGATACGCAGTATTTT. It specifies CASSEGAGGGTDTQYF.

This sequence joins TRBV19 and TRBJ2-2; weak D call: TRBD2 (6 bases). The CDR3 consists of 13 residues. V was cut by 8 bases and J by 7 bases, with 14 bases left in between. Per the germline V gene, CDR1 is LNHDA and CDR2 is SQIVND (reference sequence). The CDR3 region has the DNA TGTGCCAGTCGCCCTTTGGGAGGCGGGGAGCTGTTTTTT. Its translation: CASRPLGGGELFF.

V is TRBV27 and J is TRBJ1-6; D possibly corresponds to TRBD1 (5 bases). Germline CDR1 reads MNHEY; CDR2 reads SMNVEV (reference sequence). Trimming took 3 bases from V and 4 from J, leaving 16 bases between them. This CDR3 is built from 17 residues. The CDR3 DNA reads TGTGCCAGCAGTTTGGTACCCCAGCAGGGTTATAATTCACCCCTCCACTTT. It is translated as CASSLVPQQGYNSPLHF.